Here is one TCR beta chain with its context. CDR3 length: 13 amino acids. Trimming pared 5 bases from V and 12 bases from J, leaving 19 bases between. Germline V gene sequence: CDR1 MDHEN, CDR2 SYDVKM. The entry originates in a study of blood T cell repertoires in COVID-19. Repertoires were generated with immunoSEQ multiplex PCR, while TCRdb's copy carries only in-frame clones and drops some. The sample includes about 260,000 clones, over 80% of them seen just once. The sample taken for sequencing was PBMCs or T cells enriched from blood (not recorded which). J is TRBJ1-2 and V is TRBV28; possible D gene TRBD1, 6 bases. This TCR came from a man aged 50-60 years who had been exposed to COVID-19. The CDR3 is CASSPRPDSVNTF. DNA of the CDR3: TGTGCCAGCAGTCCCCGACCGGACAGCGTAAACACCTTC.